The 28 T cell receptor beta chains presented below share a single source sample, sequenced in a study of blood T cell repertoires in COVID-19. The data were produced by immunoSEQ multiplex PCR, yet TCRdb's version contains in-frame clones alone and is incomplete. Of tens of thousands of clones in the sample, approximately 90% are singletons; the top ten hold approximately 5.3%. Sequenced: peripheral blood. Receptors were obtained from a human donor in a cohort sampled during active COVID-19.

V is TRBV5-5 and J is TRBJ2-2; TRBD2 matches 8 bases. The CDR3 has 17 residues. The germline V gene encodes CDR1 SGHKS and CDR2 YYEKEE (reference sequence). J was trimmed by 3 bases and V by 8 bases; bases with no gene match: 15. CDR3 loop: CARLPDLAGGHTGELFF. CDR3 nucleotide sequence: TGTGCCAGGCTCCCGGACCTGGCGGGGGGTCACACCGGGGAGCTGTTTTTT.

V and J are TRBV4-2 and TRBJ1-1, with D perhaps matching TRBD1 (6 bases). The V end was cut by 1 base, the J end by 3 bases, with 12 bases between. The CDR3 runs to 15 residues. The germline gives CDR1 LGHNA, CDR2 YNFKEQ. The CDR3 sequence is CASSQVQGFYTEAFF. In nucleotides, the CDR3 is TGTGCCAGCAGCCAAGTACAGGGTTTTTACACTGAAGCTTTCTTT.

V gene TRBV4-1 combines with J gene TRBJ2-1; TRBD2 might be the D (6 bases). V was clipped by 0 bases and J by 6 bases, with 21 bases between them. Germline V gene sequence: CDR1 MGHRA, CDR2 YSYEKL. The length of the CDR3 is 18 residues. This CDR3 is CASSQDLIYGGNSNEQFF. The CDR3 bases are TGCGCCAGCAGCCAAGATCTTATTTACGGGGGTAACTCCAATGAGCAGTTCTTC.

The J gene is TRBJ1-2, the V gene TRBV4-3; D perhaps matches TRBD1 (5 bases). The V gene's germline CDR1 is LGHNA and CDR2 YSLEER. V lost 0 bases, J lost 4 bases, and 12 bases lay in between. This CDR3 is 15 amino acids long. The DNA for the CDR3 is TGCGCCAGCAGCCAAGAAGATAAGGGGCGCTATGGCTACACCTTC. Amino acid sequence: CASSQEDKGRYGYTF.

CDR3 residues: CASSLGTGGYGYTF. CDR3 DNA sequence: TGCGCCAGCAGCTTGGGGACAGGAGGCTATGGCTACACCTTC. V is TRBV5-1 and J is TRBJ1-2; TRBD1 matches 7 bases. The CDR3 loop spans 14 amino acids. V was clipped by 0 bases and J by 4 bases; unmatched bases: 3. Germline CDR1 reads SGHRS; CDR2 reads YFSETQ.

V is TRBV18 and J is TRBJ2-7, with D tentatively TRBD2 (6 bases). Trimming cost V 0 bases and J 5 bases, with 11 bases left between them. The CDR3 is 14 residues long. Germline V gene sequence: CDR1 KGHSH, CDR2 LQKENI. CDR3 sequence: CASSPPNGGDEQYF. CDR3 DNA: TGTGCCAGCTCACCACCAAACGGGGGAGACGAGCAGTACTTC.

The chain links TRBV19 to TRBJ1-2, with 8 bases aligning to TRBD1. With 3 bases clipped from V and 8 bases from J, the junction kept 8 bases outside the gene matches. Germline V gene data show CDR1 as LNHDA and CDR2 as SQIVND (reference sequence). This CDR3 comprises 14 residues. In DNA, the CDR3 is TGTGCCAGTAGTATTCGAGGACAGGGCGGAGGCTACACCTTC. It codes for CASSIRGQGGGYTF.

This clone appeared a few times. The CDR3 protein is CASSYTGTGSTSPLHF. The CDR3 DNA sequence: TGTGCCAGCAGTTACACCGGGACAGGGAGTACGTCACCCCTCCACTTT. The chain combines TRBV6-5 with TRBJ1-6; 9 bases are a match to TRBD1. The length of the CDR3 is 16 residues. With V trimmed by 2 bases and J by 10 bases, 9 bases remained unmatched. Germline V gives CDR1 MNHEY, CDR2 SVGAGI.

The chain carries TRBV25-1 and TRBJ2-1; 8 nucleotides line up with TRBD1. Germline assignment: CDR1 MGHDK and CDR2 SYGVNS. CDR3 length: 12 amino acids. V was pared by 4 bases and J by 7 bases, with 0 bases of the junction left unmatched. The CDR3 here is CASSGTGNEQFF. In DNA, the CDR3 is TGTGCCAGCAGTGGGACAGGGAATGAGCAGTTCTTC. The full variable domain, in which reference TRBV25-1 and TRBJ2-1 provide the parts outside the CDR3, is EADIYQTPRYLVIGTGKKITLECSQTMGHDKMYWYQQDPGMELHLIHYSYGVNSTEKGDLSSESTVSRIRTEHFPLTLESARPSHTSQYLCASSGTGNEQFFGPGTRLTVL.

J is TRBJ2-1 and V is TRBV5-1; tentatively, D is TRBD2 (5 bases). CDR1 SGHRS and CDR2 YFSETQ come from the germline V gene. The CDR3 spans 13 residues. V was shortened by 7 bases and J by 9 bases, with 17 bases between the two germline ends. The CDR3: CASGLGPGGEQFF. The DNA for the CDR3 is TGCGCCAGCGGACTCGGCCCTGGAGGTGAGCAGTTCTTC.

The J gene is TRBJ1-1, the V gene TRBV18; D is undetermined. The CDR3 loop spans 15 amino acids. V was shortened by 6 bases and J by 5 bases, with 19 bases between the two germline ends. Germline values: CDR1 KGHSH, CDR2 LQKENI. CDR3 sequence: CASSPRAGSGTEAFF. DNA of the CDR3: TGTGCCAGCTCGCCCCGTGCGGGGTCGGGGACTGAAGCTTTCTTT.

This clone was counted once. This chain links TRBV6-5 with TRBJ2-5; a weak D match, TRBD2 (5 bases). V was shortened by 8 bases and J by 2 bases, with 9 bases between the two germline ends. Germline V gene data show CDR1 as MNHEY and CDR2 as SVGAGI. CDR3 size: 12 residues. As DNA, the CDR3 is TGTGCCAGCGGTCAGCGGCAAGAGACCCAGTACTTC. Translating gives CASGQRQETQYF.

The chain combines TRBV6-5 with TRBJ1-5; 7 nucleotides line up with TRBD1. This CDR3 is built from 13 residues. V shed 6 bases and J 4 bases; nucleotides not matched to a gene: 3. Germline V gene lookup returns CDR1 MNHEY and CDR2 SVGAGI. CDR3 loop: CASSTQGNQPQHF. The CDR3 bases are TGTGCCAGCAGCACACAGGGGAATCAGCCCCAGCATTTT.

The CDR3 reads CASSLGQGLSYEQYF. In nucleotides, the CDR3 is TGTGCCAGCAGCTTAGGACAGGGCCTATCCTACGAGCAGTACTTC. The rearrangement joins TRBV7-9 to TRBJ2-7; TRBD1 aligns across 7 bases. Trimming removed 1 base from V and 1 base from J; junction bases left unmatched: 4. Germline V lookup: CDR1 SEHNR, CDR2 FQNEAQ (reference sequence). The CDR3 runs 15 residues.

As DNA, the CDR3 is TGTGCCAGCAGCCAAGAATCGTTCACAGATACGCAGTATTTT. Its translation: CASSQESFTDTQYF. This chain connects TRBV3-1 (or the pseudogene TRBV3-2) to TRBJ2-3; D remains ambiguous. The germline CDR1 and CDR2 sequences are LGHDT and YNNKEL (reference sequence). V lost 0 bases, J lost 2 bases, and 6 bases lay in between. The CDR3 consists of 14 residues.

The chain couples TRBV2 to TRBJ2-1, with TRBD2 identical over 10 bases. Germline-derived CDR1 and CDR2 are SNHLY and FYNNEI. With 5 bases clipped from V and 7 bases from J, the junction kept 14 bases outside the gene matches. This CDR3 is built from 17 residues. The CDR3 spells CASSFPSGGPLVNEQFF. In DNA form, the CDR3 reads TGTGCCAGCAGTTTCCCTAGCGGGGGCCCTTTAGTTAATGAGCAGTTCTTC.

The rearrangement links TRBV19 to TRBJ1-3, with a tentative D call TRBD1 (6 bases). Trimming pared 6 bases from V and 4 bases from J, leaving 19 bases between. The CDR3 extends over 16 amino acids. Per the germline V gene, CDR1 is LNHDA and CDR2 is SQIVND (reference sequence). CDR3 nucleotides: TGTGCCAGTAGGCATCCGCCAGGGGCTGAAGGAAACACCATATATTTT. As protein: CASRHPPGAEGNTIYF.

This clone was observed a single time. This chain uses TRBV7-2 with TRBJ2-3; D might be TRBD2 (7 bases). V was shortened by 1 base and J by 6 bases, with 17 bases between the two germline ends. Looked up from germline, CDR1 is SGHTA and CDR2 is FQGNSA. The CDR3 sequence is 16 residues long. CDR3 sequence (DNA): TGTGCCAGCAGCTTAGGGGGCGGGGGCTTTTTGGATACGCAGTATTTT. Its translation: CASSLGGGGFLDTQYF.

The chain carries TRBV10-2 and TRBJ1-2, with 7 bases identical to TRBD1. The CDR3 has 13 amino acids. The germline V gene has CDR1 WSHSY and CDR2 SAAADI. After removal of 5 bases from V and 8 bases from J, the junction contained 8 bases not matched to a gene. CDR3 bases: TGCGCCAGCAGTCTGGAGGGGGCTTACGGCTACACCTTC. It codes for CASSLEGAYGYTF.

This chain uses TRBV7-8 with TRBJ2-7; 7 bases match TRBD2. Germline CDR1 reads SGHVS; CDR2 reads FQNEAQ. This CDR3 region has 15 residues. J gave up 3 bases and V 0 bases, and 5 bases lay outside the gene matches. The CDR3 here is CASSLAGGKSYEQYF. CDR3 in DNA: TGTGCCAGCAGCTTAGCGGGAGGGAAAAGCTACGAGCAGTACTTC.

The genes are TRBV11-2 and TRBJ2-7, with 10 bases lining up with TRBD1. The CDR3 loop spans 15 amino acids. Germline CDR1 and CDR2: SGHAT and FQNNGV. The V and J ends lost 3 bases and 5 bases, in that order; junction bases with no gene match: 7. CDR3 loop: CASSFNPGQGNEQYF. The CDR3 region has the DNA TGTGCCAGCAGCTTTAATCCGGGACAGGGGAACGAGCAGTACTTC.

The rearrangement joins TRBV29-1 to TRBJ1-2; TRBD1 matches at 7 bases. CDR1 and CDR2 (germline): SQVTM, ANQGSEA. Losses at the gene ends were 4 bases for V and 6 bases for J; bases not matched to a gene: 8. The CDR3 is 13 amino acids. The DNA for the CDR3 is TGCAGCGTTGGGAGACAGGGTGGGGATGGCTACACCTTC. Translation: CSVGRQGGDGYTF.

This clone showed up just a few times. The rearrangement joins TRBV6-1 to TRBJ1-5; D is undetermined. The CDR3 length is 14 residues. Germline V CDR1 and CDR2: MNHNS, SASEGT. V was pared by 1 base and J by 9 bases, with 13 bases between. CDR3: CASSEETRVGPQHF. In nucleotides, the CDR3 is TGTGCCAGCAGTGAAGAAACGCGGGTGGGGCCCCAGCATTTT.

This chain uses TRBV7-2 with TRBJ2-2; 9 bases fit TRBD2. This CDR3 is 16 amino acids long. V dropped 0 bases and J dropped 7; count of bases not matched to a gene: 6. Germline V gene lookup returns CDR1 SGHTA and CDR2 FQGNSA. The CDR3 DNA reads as TGTGCCAGCAGCTTAGCCCAGCGGGGGGCAGGCGGGGAGCTGTTTTTT. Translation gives CASSLAQRGAGGELFF.

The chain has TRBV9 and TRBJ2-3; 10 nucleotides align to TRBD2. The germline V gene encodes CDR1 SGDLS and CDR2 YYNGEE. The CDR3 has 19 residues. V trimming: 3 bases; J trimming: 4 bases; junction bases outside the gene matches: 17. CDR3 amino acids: CASSAYVGTSVFSADTQYF. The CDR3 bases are TGTGCCAGCAGCGCCTACGTAGGGACTAGCGTATTCAGCGCAGATACGCAGTATTTT.

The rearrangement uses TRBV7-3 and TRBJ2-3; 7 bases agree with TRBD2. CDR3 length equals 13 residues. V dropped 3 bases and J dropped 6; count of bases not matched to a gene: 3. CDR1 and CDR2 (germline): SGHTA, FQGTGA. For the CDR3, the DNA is TGTGCCAGCAGCTTTGCGGGGGTGGATACGCAGTATTTT. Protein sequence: CASSFAGVDTQYF.

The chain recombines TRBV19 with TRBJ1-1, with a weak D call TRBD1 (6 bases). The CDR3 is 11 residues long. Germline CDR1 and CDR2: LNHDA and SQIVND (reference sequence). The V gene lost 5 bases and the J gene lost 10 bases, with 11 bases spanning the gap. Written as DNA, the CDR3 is TGTGCCAGTAGTCACAGGGTCCGAGCTTTCTTT. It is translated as CASSHRVRAFF.

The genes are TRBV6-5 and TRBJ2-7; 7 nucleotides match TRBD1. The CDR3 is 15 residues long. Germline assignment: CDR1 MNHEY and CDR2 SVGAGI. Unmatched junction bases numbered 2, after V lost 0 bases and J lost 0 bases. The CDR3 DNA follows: TGTGCCAGCAGTTACTCGACAGGGATCTCCTACGAGCAGTACTTC. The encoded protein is CASSYSTGISYEQYF.